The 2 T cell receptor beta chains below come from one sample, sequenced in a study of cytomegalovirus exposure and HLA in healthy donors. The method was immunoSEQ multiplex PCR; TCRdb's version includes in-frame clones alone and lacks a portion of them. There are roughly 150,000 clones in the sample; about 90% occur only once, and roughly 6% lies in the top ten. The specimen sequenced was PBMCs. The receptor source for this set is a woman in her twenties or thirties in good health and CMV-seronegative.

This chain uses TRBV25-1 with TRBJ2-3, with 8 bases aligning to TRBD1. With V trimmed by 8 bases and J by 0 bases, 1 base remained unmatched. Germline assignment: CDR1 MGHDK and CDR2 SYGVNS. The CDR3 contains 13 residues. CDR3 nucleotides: TGTGCCAGCGACAGGGGCAGCACAGATACGCAGTATTTT. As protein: CASDRGSTDTQYF.

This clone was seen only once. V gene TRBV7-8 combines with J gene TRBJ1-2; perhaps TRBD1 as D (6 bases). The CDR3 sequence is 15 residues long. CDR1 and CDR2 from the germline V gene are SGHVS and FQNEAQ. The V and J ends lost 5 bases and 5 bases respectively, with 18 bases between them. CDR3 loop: CASSPGGRGDYGYTF. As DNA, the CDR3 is TGTGCCAGCAGCCCTGGGGGCAGGGGTGATTATGGCTACACCTTC.